The clone carrying this T cell receptor beta chain was observed a handful of times. Its specificity is unknown. Arm-PCR of CDR3 regions and iRepertoire HTBI primers were used to build TCR beta libraries. Via MiXCR, TCRdb re-called the multiplex PCR reads, giving one row per CDR3 protein. Among roughly 470,000 distinct CDR3 sequences listed, around 20% were seen once. These data come from a study of regulatory T cells in long-lasting Graves disease. Whole-study context: With positive TSH receptor antibodies and over 5 years of antithyroid drugs, Graves' disease was considered persistent.

Overall study findings and caveats: Relative to newly diagnosed Graves' patients, persistent ones had lower TCR diversity. Patients with persistent disease showed a bias toward TRBV28, TRBJ1-2 and TRBJ2-5. More public clonotypes were shared by persistent patients (around 3,000) than by new patients (about 1,000).

Described time point: persistent/refractory GD, antithyroid drugs over 5 years with positive TRAb. From PBMCs, RNA was extracted and then used to make the TCR library. In germline, CDR1 is DFQATT, CDR2 SNEGSKA (reference sequence). V lost 0 bases to trimming and J lost 5 bases, with 11 bases between them. The CDR3 loop spans 13 amino acids. Sequencing was performed on peripheral blood mononuclear cells (PBMCs), taken when the disease was refractory, from a patient treated with antithyroid drugs. This chain uses TRBV20-1 with TRBJ2-7; D uncertain. This receptor was taken from a female donor with Graves disease. The CDR3 loop is CSARDTLGNEQYF. CDR3 DNA: TGCAGTGCTAGAGATACGCTGGGAAACGAGCAGTACTTC.